This TCR beta chain was sequenced in a study of blood T cells in healthy people across ages. Trimming removed 2 bases from V and 6 bases from J, with 23 bases in between. CDR1 is DFQATT, CDR2 SNEGSKA, per germline (reference sequence). The CDR3 is 16 residues long. Primed by a sample-barcoded 5' primer and a J-beta primer mix, a second PCR proceeded for 7 to 11 cycles. TCRdb re-called the 5' RACE reads through MiXCR, storing one row per CDR3 protein. This sample carries 1.5 million to 1.9 million distinct CDR3 sequences, about 42% of them seen once, and the ten largest clones take over 3.5%. Each donor was a healthy Caucasian individual from Russia, aged about 6 to 95. Isolated per sample were at least 6 million PBMCs.

V usage is TRBV20-1 and J usage is TRBJ2-7; no firm D call. The sequenced sample consisted of blood. The origin of this receptor is a woman aged 18-29 years in good health. Here the CDR3 reads CSARRVLAVESREQYF. The DNA for the CDR3 is TGCAGTGCTAGAAGGGTGCTGGCCGTTGAATCGCGCGAGCAGTACTTC.